This T cell receptor beta chain derives from a study of cytomegalovirus exposure and HLA in healthy donors. Study-wide findings and caveats: A later analysis showed that HLA-associated TCR beta chains had undergone more clonal expansion than equally common others. Fewer N-insertions than the roughly 670-donor mean were reportedly shown by an Asian-associated ancestry cluster in a later analysis.

V was clipped by 0 bases and J by 3 bases, with 9 bases between them. The CDR3 covers 14 residues. The germline CDR1 and CDR2 sequences are SGHRS and YFSETQ. A multiplex PCR was run with 60 Vbeta primers and 13 Jbeta primers. Data came from immunoSEQ multiplex PCR; TCRdb stores just in-frame clones and leaves some out. This table holds about 250,000 clones, around 84% found once. Worth noting for this clone: What it binds is unknown.

V usage is TRBV5-1 and J usage is TRBJ1-2; D ambiguous. The specimen sequenced was PBMCs. This receptor was taken from a girl aged 2 to 10 in good health and CMV-seronegative. The CDR3 is CASSLGEADYGYTF. CDR3 coding DNA: TGCGCCAGCAGCTTGGGCGAGGCAGACTATGGCTACACCTTC.